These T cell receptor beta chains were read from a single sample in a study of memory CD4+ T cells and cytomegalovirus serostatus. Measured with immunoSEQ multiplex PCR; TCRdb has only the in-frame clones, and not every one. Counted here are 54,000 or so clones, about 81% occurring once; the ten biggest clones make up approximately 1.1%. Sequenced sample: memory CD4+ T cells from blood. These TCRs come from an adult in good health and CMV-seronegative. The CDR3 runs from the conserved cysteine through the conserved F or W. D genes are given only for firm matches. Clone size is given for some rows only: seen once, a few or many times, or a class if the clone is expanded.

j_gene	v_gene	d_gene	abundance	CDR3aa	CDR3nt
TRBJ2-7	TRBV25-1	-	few	CASSVFYEQYF	TGTGCCAGCAGTGTGTTCTACGAGCAGTACTTC
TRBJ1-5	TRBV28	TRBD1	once	CASSSTGTGAYNQPQHF	TGTGCCAGCAGTTCCACGGGGACAGGGGCCTACAATCAGCCCCAGCATTTT
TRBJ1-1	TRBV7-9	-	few	CASSLESGDKNTEAFF	TGTGCCAGCAGCTTAGAGTCAGGGGACAAGAACACTGAAGCTTTCTTT
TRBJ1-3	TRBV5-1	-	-	CASSEPGRFDSGNTIYF	TGCGCCAGCAGCGAACCCGGACGATTCGACTCTGGAAACACCATATATTTT
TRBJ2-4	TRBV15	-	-	CATSRDTEENIQYF	TGTGCCACCAGCAGAGATACGGAAGAAAACATTCAGTACTTC
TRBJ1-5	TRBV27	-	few	CASSEGLSNQPQHF	TGTGCCAGCAGTGAGGGACTGTCGAATCAGCCCCAGCATTTT
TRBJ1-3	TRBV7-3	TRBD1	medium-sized	CASSPGQSGNTIYF	TGTGCCAGCAGCCCGGGACAGTCTGGAAACACCATATATTTT
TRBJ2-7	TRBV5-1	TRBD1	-	CASSFGGQGSSYEQYF	TGCGCCAGCAGCTTTGGGGGACAGGGGAGCTCCTACGAGCAGTACTTC
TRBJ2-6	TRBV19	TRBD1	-	CASTGLAGGLSGANVLTF	TGTGCCAGTACGGGGTTGGCAGGGGGCCTCTCTGGGGCCAACGTCCTGACTTTC
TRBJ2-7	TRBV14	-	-	CASSPKYGPSEQYF	TGTGCCAGCAGCCCAAAATACGGGCCTTCCGAGCAGTACTTC
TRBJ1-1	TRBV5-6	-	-	CASRTRNAGGAEAFF	TGTGCCAGCAGGACAAGGAACGCTGGAGGAGCTGAAGCTTTCTTT
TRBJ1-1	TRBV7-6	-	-	CASSSGRTEAFF	TGTGCCAGCAGCTCGGGCCGCACTGAAGCTTTCTTT
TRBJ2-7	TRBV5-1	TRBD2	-	CASSLELAGALYF	TGCGCCAGCAGCTTGGAACTAGCGGGCGCGTTATACTTC
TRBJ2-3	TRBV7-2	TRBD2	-	CASSRLAGGPGTDTQYF	TGTGCCAGCAGCCGACTAGCGGGAGGGCCGGGTACAGATACGCAGTATTTT
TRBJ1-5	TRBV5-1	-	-	CASSPAGGNQPQHF	TGCGCCAGCAGCCCGGCGGGGGGGAATCAGCCCCAGCATTTT
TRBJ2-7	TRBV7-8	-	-	CASSPSRSNSYEQYF	TGTGCCAGCAGCCCCAGCCGCAGCAACTCCTACGAGCAGTACTTC
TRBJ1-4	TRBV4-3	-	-	CASSRGSGQFNEKLFF	TGCGCCAGCAGCCGGGGAAGTGGACAGTTCAATGAAAAACTGTTTTTT
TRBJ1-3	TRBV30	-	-	CAWRKQGPGNTIYF	TGTGCCTGGAGGAAACAGGGCCCCGGAAACACCATATATTTT
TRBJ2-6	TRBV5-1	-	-	CASSLLSAGSGANVLTF	TGCGCCAGCAGCTTGCTTTCCGCAGGGTCCGGGGCCAACGTCCTGACTTTC
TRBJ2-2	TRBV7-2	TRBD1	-	CASSLDRGRNTGELFF	TGTGCCAGCAGCTTAGACAGGGGGCGGAACACCGGGGAGCTGTTTTTT
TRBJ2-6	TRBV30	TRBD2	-	CAWRLLAGGSGANVLTF	TGTGCCTGGAGGTTACTAGCGGGAGGCTCTGGGGCCAACGTCCTGACTTTC
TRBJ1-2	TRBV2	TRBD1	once	CASSRQGGKDGYTF	TGTGCCAGCAGTAGACAGGGAGGAAAGGATGGCTACACCTTC
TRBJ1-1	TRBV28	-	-	CGSRMNTEAFF	TGTGGATCCAGAATGAACACTGAAGCTTTCTTT
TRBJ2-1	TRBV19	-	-	CASRAGPGGQFF	TGTGCCAGTAGGGCGGGCCCCGGGGGGCAGTTCTTC
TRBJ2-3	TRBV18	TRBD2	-	CASSQRSGSGPTDTQYF	TGTGCCAGCTCACAACGAAGCGGGAGCGGCCCCACAGATACGCAGTATTTT
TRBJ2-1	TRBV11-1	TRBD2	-	CASSPRLAGGNEQFF	TGTGCCAGCAGCCCTAGACTAGCGGGAGGTAATGAGCAGTTCTTC
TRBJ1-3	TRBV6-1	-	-	CASSEDLRLLRYTIYF	TGTGCCAGCAGTGAAGACCTTCGGCTTCTGAGGTACACCATATATTTT
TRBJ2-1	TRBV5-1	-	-	CASSLTFTEQFF	TGCGCCAGCAGCCTTACGTTCACTGAGCAGTTCTTC
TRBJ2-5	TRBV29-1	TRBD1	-	CSGRTGGETQYF	TGCAGCGGGCGGACAGGGGGAGAGACCCAGTACTTC
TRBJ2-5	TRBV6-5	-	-	CASSYELSQYF	TGTGCCAGCAGTTACGAGCTGTCCCAGTACTTC
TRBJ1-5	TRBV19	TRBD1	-	CASREGQGPNQPQHF	TGTGCCAGTAGGGAGGGACAGGGGCCCAATCAGCCCCAGCATTTT
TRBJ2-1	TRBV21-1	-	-	CASSKEATSGNNEQFF	TGTGCCAGCAGCAAAGAGGCGACTAGCGGCAACAATGAGCAGTTCTTC
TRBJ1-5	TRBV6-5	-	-	CASSYSTANHQPQHF	TGTGCCAGCAGTTACTCGACCGCAAACCATCAGCCCCAGCATTTT
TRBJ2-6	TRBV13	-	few	CASSSWTGANVLTF	TGTGCCAGCAGTTCTTGGACCGGGGCCAACGTCCTGACTTTC
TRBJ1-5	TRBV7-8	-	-	CASSLGQTRHQSNQPQHF	TGTGCCAGCAGCTTAGGTCAGACGAGGCACCAAAGCAATCAGCCCCAGCATTTT
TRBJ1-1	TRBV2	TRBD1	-	CASRGQLNTEAFF	TGTGCCAGCAGGGGACAGTTGAACACTGAAGCTTTCTTT
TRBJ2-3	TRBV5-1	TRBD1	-	CASSLMTGSTDTQYF	TGCGCCAGCAGCTTGATGACAGGGAGCACAGATACGCAGTATTTT
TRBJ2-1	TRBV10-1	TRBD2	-	CASSLEGRAGEQFF	TGCGCCAGCAGTCTGGAGGGGAGGGCCGGCGAGCAGTTCTTC
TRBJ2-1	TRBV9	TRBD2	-	CASSPHGRHEQFF	TGTGCCAGCAGCCCTCACGGGAGGCATGAGCAGTTCTTC
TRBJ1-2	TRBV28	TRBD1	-	CASSSDRGYGYTF	TGTGCCAGCAGTTCTGACAGGGGCTATGGCTACACCTTC
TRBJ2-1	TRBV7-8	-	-	CASSHGRGPSSYNEQFF	TGTGCCAGCAGCCACGGTCGGGGGCCGAGCTCCTACAATGAGCAGTTCTTC
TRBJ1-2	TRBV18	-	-	CASSPRTTGDGYTF	TGTGCCAGCTCCCCACGGACGACCGGGGATGGCTACACCTTC
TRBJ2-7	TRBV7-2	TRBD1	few	CASSSTGAREQYF	TGTGCCAGCAGCTCAACAGGGGCGCGGGAGCAGTACTTC
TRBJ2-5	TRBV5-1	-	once	CASSSPGGIQTQYF	TGCGCCAGCAGCTCCCCGGGGGGCATCCAGACCCAGTACTTC
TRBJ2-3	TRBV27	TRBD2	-	CASRPSVGLAGYTSTDTQYF	TGTGCCAGCAGGCCTTCGGTGGGACTAGCGGGATACACTAGCACAGATACGCAGTATTTT
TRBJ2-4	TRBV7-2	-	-	CASSVGGPGRPLNIQYF	TGTGCCAGCAGCGTGGGCGGGCCAGGGAGACCATTGAACATTCAGTACTTC
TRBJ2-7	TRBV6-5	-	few	CASSKGGTEQYF	TGTGCCAGCTCGAAGGGGGGGACCGAGCAGTACTTC
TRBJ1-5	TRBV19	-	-	CASSTPPGTRYQPQHF	TGTGCCAGTAGTACTCCCCCGGGGACTCGGTATCAGCCCCAGCATTTT
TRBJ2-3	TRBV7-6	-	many	CASSPGADTQYF	TGTGCCAGCAGTCCTGGGGCCGATACGCAGTATTTT
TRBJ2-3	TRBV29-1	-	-	CSVDWVTDTQYF	TGCAGCGTTGACTGGGTCACAGATACGCAGTATTTT
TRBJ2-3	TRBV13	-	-	CASSLTPSDTQYF	TGTGCCAGCAGCCTAACCCCGTCGGATACGCAGTATTTT
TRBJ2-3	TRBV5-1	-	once	CASSLDGGTDTQYF	TGCGCCAGCAGCTTGGACGGTGGGACAGATACGCAGTATTTT
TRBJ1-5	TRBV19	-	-	CASSIETGNQPQHF	TGTGCCAGTAGTATAGAAACGGGAAATCAGCCCCAGCATTTT
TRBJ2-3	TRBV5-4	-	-	CASSLIQGLTDTQYF	TGTGCCAGCAGCTTGATACAGGGTCTCACAGATACGCAGTATTTT